This record concerns one T cell receptor beta chain sequence. Ten or more counts support this clonotype. Which antigen it targets is not known. Base qualities are not recorded, but no much larger clone differs from it by a single base. The CDR3 holds 15 amino acids from the cysteine to the phenylalanine. Solely the CDR3 DNA is kept, with 45 bases framed from the first base. In the germline V gene, CDR1 corresponds to SGHVS and CDR2 to FNYEAQ. The junction carries 10 bases between V and J, which are trimmed by 1 base and 1 base respectively. These data belong to a study of Graves' ophthalmopathy and Graves' hyperthyroidism (dated by TCRdb to the late 2010s). For the study in its entirety: Hyperthyroidism was defined as stable when no progression to ophthalmopathy occurred within 18 months of follow-up. To tell Graves' ophthalmopathy apart from Graves' hyperthyroidism, and to predict which patients would progress to ophthalmopathy, the study relied on TCR beta repertoire signatures. In total, 120 to 150 blood samples were TCR-sequenced: 40 to 45 ophthalmopathy, some 80 hyperthyroidism and roughly 17 hyperthyroidism-to-ophthalmopathy patients. A discovery set of 100 patients (43 ophthalmopathy, 55 to 65 stable hyperthyroidism) was enrolled to explore V-J signatures distinguishing ophthalmopathy from hyperthyroidism. For independent validation, a separate cohort was made up of approximately 19 hyperthyroidism patients plus 17 patients who later progressed from hyperthyroidism to ophthalmopathy. In roughly six hyperthyroidism patients, the T-cell repertoire of thyroid tissue was compared with the T-cell repertoire of blood. Following sample collection, hyperthyroidism patients were given methimazole at a starting dose of 30 mg daily, and ophthalmopathy patients were given high-dose intravenous methylprednisolone. Overall results and qualifications from the work: Sample size was not predetermined statistically, and investigators were not blinded to group allocation. In validation, the model predicted ophthalmopathy progression with about 71% sensitivity and roughly 78% specificity; approximately 12 predicted patients were CT-confirmed with GO in a median of approximately six months. Most expanded thyroid clonotypes with frequency above 0.001 were also detected in blood, suggesting blood repertoires may reflect the thyroid immune response. In cross-validation, the 13-signature model distinguished ophthalmopathy from stable hyperthyroidism with just over 85% sensitivity and nearly 82% specificity, and in the test set the corresponding values were roughly 80% and 76%.

The hyperthyroidism patients were 18 to 65 years old and newly diagnosed, with a disease duration of less than 2 months. Patients with other autoimmune diseases, uncontrolled infections, pregnancy or lactation were excluded. Diagnosis relied on clinical symptoms, serum thyroxine, TRAb, thyroid ultrasound and orbital computed tomography. Total RNA was extracted with Trizol reagent and quality-checked on an Agilent 2100 Bioanalyzer. TCR beta CDR3 regions were amplified from RNA transcripts for repertoire sequencing. The first round was an RT-PCR using HTBI primers with the Qiagen OneStep RT-PCR kit, and this first round was followed by a second-round multiplex PCR, then size selection and purification. Sequencing of the libraries was carried out on an Illumina HiSeq2000 in paired-end mode with 100 bp reads. Regarding the original processing steps: SOAPnuke was used to process the reads, throwing out any read that had adapters, had uncalled bases, had a mean Phred below 15, or lacked an exact constant-primer or identifier match. COPE v1.2.5 was used to merge the high-quality paired reads. Unique nucleotide sequences were defined as clonotypes and aligned to IMGT TRB V, D and J references using MiTCR v1.1. The analysis was limited to V-J combinations with a frequency above 0.0001, which together covered approximately 99% of repertoires. For each V-J combination, a TCR clonal expansion and chaos score was defined as the ratio of F50 clonal expansion to chaos observed in the TCRdist matrix. Welch's t-statistics and random forest were used to reduce features to about a dozen V-J combinations, which were fed into a naive Bayes classifier. The similarity between thyroid and blood repertoires was quantified using the Morisita-Horn index. The public reads were reprocessed in TCRdb via fastp at Q25 and MiXCR, keeping in-frame beta chains. Identical CDR3 protein sequences are pooled into one entry, listed with their most common genes and DNA. TCRdb's processing, not the study's, gives the V and J calls here. The sample has around 1.1 million distinct CDR3 sequences on record, about 35% of them singletons. The ten largest account for 11% of the sample.

This TCR came from an adult man with Graves' hyperthyroidism. The source material was peripheral blood or thyroid tissue (not recorded which). Rearrangement joined TRBV7-6 to TRBJ1-1, with the D gene too uncertain to name. CDR3 loop: CASSLGPVQNTEAFF. The bases read TGTGCCAGCAGCTTAGGCCCAGTACAGAACACTGAAGCTTTCTTT. With all but the CDR3 taken from the reference TRBV7-6 and TRBJ1-1 genes, the full variable domain is: GAGVSQSPRYKVTKRGQDVALRCDPISGHVSLYWYRQALGQGPEFLTYFNYEAQQDKSGLPNDRFSAERPEGSISTLTIQRTEQRDSAMYRCASSLGPVQNTEAFFGQGTRLTVV.